These 13 T cell receptor beta chains share one sample of origin, sequenced in a study of T cell repertoires in cytomegalovirus infection. Antigens of these TCRs are unknown. TCRdb reprocessed the reads with MiXCR, giving one entry per CDR3 protein. The sample gives roughly 500,000 distinct CDR3 sequences, more than 30% of which show up once; about a sixth is in the top ten. The material was cultured PBMCs, obtained from culture after CMV antigen stimulation. The receptors originated from a human donor in good health (CMV status not recorded). Some clones in this sample may be carry-over from other donors' samples.

CDR3 bases: TGTGCCAGCAGTTACATCAACCATGGGTACAATGAGCAGTTCTTC. This gives the protein CASSYINHGYNEQFF. The chain joins TRBV6-2 or TRBV6-3 to TRBJ2-1; D unresolved. CDR3 length: 15 amino acids. Per the germline V gene, CDR1 is MNHEY and CDR2 is SVGEGT. V was clipped by 2 bases and J by 4 bases, with 12 bases between them.

CDR3 protein: CASSYSGRDLREQYF. CDR3 DNA sequence: TGTGCCAGCAGTTACTCAGGGCGGGACTTGCGCGAGCAGTACTTC. The rearrangement joins TRBV6-2 or TRBV6-3 to TRBJ2-7; possible D gene TRBD2, 6 bases. The V gene's germline CDR1 is MNHEY and CDR2 SVGEGT. V was cut by 0 bases and J by 6 bases, with 15 bases left in between. CDR3 length: 15 amino acids.

The chain joins TRBV7-2 to TRBJ1-5; unclear D gene. Trimming left V 5 bases short and J 9 bases short, with 14 bases between. The CDR3 runs to 13 residues. The germline CDR1 and CDR2 sequences are SGHTA and FQGNSA. CDR3 nucleotide sequence: TGTGCCAGCAGCGACACCGTTTCGCGGCCCCAGCATTTT. Its protein product is CASSDTVSRPQHF.

V is TRBV7-2 and J is TRBJ2-3; no definite D call. The CDR3 runs to 16 residues. Germline V CDR1 and CDR2: SGHTA, FQGNSA. The V and J ends lost 5 bases and 1 base respectively, with 16 bases between them. The DNA for the CDR3 is TGTGCCAGCAGCCAACAAATCGGGTTAGGCACAGATACGCAGTATTTT. It is translated as CASSQQIGLGTDTQYF.

This clonotype was recorded at least ten times. The chain recombines TRBV11-3 with TRBJ1-1; D call uncertain. The CDR3 runs 15 residues. Deletions cut 5 bases from V and 2 bases from J, with 15 bases between. Germline CDR1 reads SGHNT; CDR2 reads YENEEA. In DNA, the CDR3 is TGTGCCAGCAGCCCGAGTCCGGCAGGAAACACTGAAGCTTTCTTT. Protein product: CASSPSPAGNTEAFF. Looking up the rest from reference TRBV11-3 and TRBJ1-1 gives the full variable domain: EAGVVQSPRYKIIEKKQPVAFWCNPISGHNTLYWYLQNLGQGPELLIRYENEEAVDDSQLPKDRFSAERLKGVDSTLKIQPAELGDSAVYLCASSPSPAGNTEAFFGQGTRLTVV.

This CDR3 reads CASSMDRVETQYF. The CDR3 DNA follows: TGTGCCAGCAGTATGGACAGGGTAGAGACCCAGTACTTC. The rearrangement links TRBV27 to TRBJ2-5, with 8 bases aligning to TRBD1. This CDR3 region has 13 residues. Trimming took 5 bases from V and 4 from J; bases not matched to a gene: 3. From germline, CDR1 is MNHEY and CDR2 SMNVEV (reference sequence).

This clonotype was counted once. The chain links TRBV4-3 to TRBJ2-7; the D is unclear. V was pared by 1 base and J by 0 bases, with 10 bases between. The germline CDR1 and CDR2 sequences are LGHNA and YSLEER. The length of the CDR3 is 15 residues. Here the CDR3 reads CASSQARNSSYEQYF. The CDR3 region has the DNA TGCGCCAGCAGCCAAGCCCGGAACAGCTCCTACGAGCAGTACTTC.

The V and J genes are TRBV11-2 and TRBJ2-7, with D tentatively TRBD2 (6 bases). This CDR3 contains 14 residues. Trimming took 10 bases from V and 3 from J, leaving 19 bases between them. Per germline, CDR1 SGHAT and CDR2 FQNNGV. The CDR3 region is CANGLMRGFYEQYV. CDR3 coding DNA: TGTGCCAACGGACTAATGCGGGGATTCTACGAGCAGTACGTC.

This clonotype turned up a few times. At one end, the junction sequence differs from germline, possibly due to a read error. The chain couples TRBV2 to TRBJ1-4; D gene uncertain. Per the germline V gene, CDR1 is SNHLY and CDR2 is FYNNEI. This CDR3 contains 8 residues. The CDR3 region is CASSGEVF. CDR3 nucleotide sequence: TGTGCCAGCAGTGGCGAAGTTTTT.

The gene calls are TRBV7-9 and TRBJ2-1; 7 nucleotides agree with TRBD2. CDR3 length equals 16 residues. V lost 0 bases to trimming and J lost 0 bases; unmatched junction nucleotides: 2. Per the germline V gene, CDR1 is SEHNR and CDR2 is FQNEAQ (reference sequence). The CDR3 coding sequence is TGTGCCAGCAGCTTAGCTGGGACTAACTCCTACAATGAGCAGTTCTTC. As protein: CASSLAGTNSYNEQFF.

Only a few counts were recorded for this clonotype. V is TRBV7-6 and J is TRBJ2-5; D unresolved. The CDR3 contains 18 residues. V lost 1 base and J 2 bases, leaving 20 bases between the germline ends. The germline CDR1 and CDR2 sequences are SGHVS and FNYEAQ. CDR3 amino acids: CASSLGKVFSFTQETQYF. CDR3 sequence (DNA): TGTGCCAGCAGCTTAGGAAAAGTGTTCAGTTTCACTCAAGAGACCCAGTACTTC.

The table lists this clonotype with many counts. Here the CDR3 reads CASSPRFWAAGGSTDTQYF. Written as DNA, the CDR3 is TGTGCCAGCAGCCCCCGATTTTGGGCTGCGGGAGGAAGCACAGATACGCAGTATTTT. The V call is TRBV7-6, the J call TRBJ2-3; 8 bases line up with TRBD2. The CDR3 covers 19 residues. Germline lookup yields CDR1 SGHVS and CDR2 FNYEAQ. Trimming cost V 5 bases and J 0 bases; bases outside gene matches: 16.

This clonotype occurred a few times. J is TRBJ1-4 and V is TRBV7-2; no firm D call. The V gene's germline CDR1 is SGHTA and CDR2 FQGNSA. The length of the CDR3 is 14 residues. V lost 6 bases and J 4 bases, leaving 12 bases between the germline ends. The CDR3 sequence is CASRATANNEKLFF. In DNA, the CDR3 is TGTGCCAGCAGGGCCACAGCTAATAATGAAAAACTGTTTTTT.